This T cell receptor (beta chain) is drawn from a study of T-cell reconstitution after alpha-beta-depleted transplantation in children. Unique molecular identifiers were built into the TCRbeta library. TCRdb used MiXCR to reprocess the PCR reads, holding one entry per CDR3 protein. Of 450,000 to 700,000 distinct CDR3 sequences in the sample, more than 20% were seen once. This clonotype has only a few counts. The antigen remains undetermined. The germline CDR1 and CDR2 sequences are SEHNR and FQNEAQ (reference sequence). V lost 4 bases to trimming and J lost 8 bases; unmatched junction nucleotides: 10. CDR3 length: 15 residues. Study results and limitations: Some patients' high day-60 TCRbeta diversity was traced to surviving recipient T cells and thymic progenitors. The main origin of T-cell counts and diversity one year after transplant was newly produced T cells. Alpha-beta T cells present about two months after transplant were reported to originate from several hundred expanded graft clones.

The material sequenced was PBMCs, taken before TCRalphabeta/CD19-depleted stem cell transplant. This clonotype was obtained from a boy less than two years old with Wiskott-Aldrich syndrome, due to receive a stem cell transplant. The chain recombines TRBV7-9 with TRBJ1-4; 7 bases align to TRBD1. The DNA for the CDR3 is TGTGCCAGCAGCTCCCAGGGGGGCGAAGAGGAAAAACTGTTTTTT. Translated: CASSSQGGEEEKLFF.